The 26 T cell receptor beta chains below come from one sample, sequenced in a study of blood T cell repertoires in COVID-19 (dated by TCRdb to about 2020). Libraries were constructed by the immunoSEQ multiplex PCR assay. TCRdb's version of the immuneACCESS table is confined to in-frame rearrangements and falls short of the full clone set. An unresolved V gene accounts for under half of the shortfall where checked; the remainder is of unknown origin. The sample records some 120,000 clones, almost 85% of which are singletons. The top ten clones comprise around 7.6% of the sample. The sample consisted of peripheral blood. The receptors originated from a man between 65 and 85 years old with active or convalescent COVID-19.

The chain joins TRBV28 to TRBJ1-1, with D unclear. Per the germline V gene, CDR1 is MDHEN and CDR2 is SYDVKM. The CDR3 sequence is 15 residues long. V lost 3 bases and J lost 0, with 11 bases in between. The CDR3 sequence is CASSFISKMNTEAFF. The CDR3 DNA is TGTGCCAGCAGTTTTATTAGTAAAATGAACACTGAAGCTTTCTTT.

The chain has TRBV5-6 and TRBJ1-3, with 8 nucleotides matching TRBD1. The CDR3 totals 17 residues. The germline CDR1 and CDR2 sequences are SGHDT and YYEEEE. Germline trimming cut 4 bases from V and 0 bases from J; bases unmatched to any gene: 9. CDR3 loop: CASSHLGTGNSGNTIYF. Written as DNA, the CDR3 is TGTGCCAGCAGCCACCTCGGGACAGGCAACTCTGGAAACACCATATATTTT. The entire variable domain, with the rest obtained from reference TRBV5-6 and TRBJ1-3, is as follows: DAGVTQSPTHLIKTRGQQVTLRCSPKSGHDTVSWYQQALGQGPQFIFQYYEEEERQRGNFPDRFSGHQFPNYSSELNVNALLLGDSALYLCASSHLGTGNSGNTIYFGEGSWLTVV.

This clone is medium-sized within its sample. The V call is TRBV21-1, the J call TRBJ2-1; TRBD1 is the table's D call and was not checked against the DNA. TRBV21-1 is assigned pseudogene status. The CDR3 runs 16 residues. CDR3 sequence reads: CASSPGHPTGGNEQFF. The CDR3 coding sequence is TGTGCCAGCAGCCCGGGACACCCAACCGGTGGAAATGAGCAGTTCTTC.

The chain couples TRBV2 to TRBJ1-1; possible D gene TRBD1, 5 bases. V lost 4 bases, J lost 1 base, and 13 bases lay in between. This CDR3 has 15 amino acids. Per the germline V gene, CDR1 is SNHLY and CDR2 is FYNNEI. For the CDR3, the DNA is TGTGCCAGCAGTGTTGGGGGGGATGGGAACACTGAAGCTTTCTTT. Translation gives CASSVGGDGNTEAFF.

V and J are TRBV9 and TRBJ1-4; 7 nucleotides match TRBD1. The CDR3 loop spans 14 amino acids. V dropped 3 bases and J dropped 5; count of bases not matched to a gene: 4. CDR1 and CDR2 from the germline V gene are SGDLS and YYNGEE. Written as DNA, the CDR3 is TGTGCCAGCAGCGAGACAGGGACCAATGAAAAACTGTTTTTT. Protein: CASSETGTNEKLFF.

The rearrangement uses TRBV11-2 and TRBJ2-1; 9 nucleotides line up with TRBD1. CDR1 is SGHAT and CDR2 is FQNNGV in the germline V gene. The junction had 11 bases not matched to a gene; V was cut back by 2 bases and J by 6 bases. The CDR3 length is 17 residues. The CDR3 coding sequence is TGTGCCAGCAGCTTAACCAGTGTCGGGACAGGGAGCAATGAGCAGTTCTTC. Amino acids: CASSLTSVGTGSNEQFF.

This chain uses TRBV4-3 with TRBJ1-2; 10 nucleotides line up with TRBD1. V shed 1 base and J 7 bases; nucleotides not matched to a gene: 3. Germline-derived CDR1 and CDR2 are LGHNA and YSLEER. The CDR3 spans 14 residues. The CDR3 nucleotides read TGCGCCAGCAGCCAAGGACAGGGGGCTCCTGGCTACACCTTC. Its translation: CASSQGQGAPGYTF.

Only one count was recorded for this clone. The chain recombines TRBV7-6 with TRBJ1-3; D perhaps matches TRBD1 (5 bases). The CDR3 length is 16 residues. The V gene lost 5 bases and the J gene lost 0 bases, with 14 bases spanning the gap. CDR1 is SGHVS and CDR2 is FNYEAQ in the germline V gene. The DNA for the CDR3 is TGTGCCAGCAGCCACGGCTTCCAGGGCTCTGGAAACACCATATATTTT. Protein: CASSHGFQGSGNTIYF.

CDR3 in amino acids: CASSLTGLGQLTF. CDR3 bases: TGTGCCAGCAGCTTGACCGGGTTGGGACAGCTTACCTTC. The genes are TRBV5-4 and TRBJ1-2; 7 bases line up with TRBD1. The CDR3 extends over 13 amino acids. V was clipped by 1 base and J by 14 bases; unmatched bases: 11. The germline V gene has CDR1 SGHNT and CDR2 YYREEE (reference sequence).

On this clone itself: Other nucleotide sequences in the sample specify the same CDR3. The chain links TRBV7-2 to TRBJ1-1; D call uncertain. Per germline, CDR1 SGHTA and CDR2 FQGNSA. The V and J ends lost 1 base and 1 base respectively, with 4 bases between them. The CDR3 consists of 13 residues. DNA of the CDR3: TGTGCCAGCAGCTTAGGGCAGAACACTGAAGCTTTCTTT. It is translated as CASSLGQNTEAFF.

The chain has TRBV7-2 and TRBJ2-2; 12 bases fit TRBD2. This CDR3 spans 18 amino acids. Per the germline V gene, CDR1 is SGHTA and CDR2 is FQGNSA. V was pared by 5 bases and J by 2 bases, with 9 bases of the junction left unmatched. CDR3: CASSPWTSGTLNTGELFF. CDR3 coding DNA: TGTGCCAGCAGCCCATGGACTAGCGGGACCTTAAACACCGGGGAGCTGTTTTTT.

The rearrangement links TRBV6-5 to TRBJ2-7, with a possible D match to TRBD2 (7 bases). From germline, CDR1 is MNHEY and CDR2 SVGAGI. The ends were cut back, 6 bases at V and 7 bases at J, with 16 bases in the middle. The CDR3 is 13 residues long. The CDR3 loop is CASSQGGVEEQYF. DNA for the CDR3: TGTGCCAGCAGCCAAGGGGGGGTGGAGGAGCAGTACTTC.

V is TRBV11-2 and J is TRBJ1-2; possible D gene TRBD1, 6 bases. The CDR3 is made up of 13 amino acids. Germline V gene sequence: CDR1 SGHAT, CDR2 FQNNGV. V was clipped by 3 bases and J by 4 bases, with 9 bases between them. CDR3 region: CASSFTGSYGYTF. The CDR3 DNA reads as TGTGCCAGCAGCTTCACAGGGTCCTATGGCTACACCTTC.

This clone was found a few times. The chain has TRBV19 and TRBJ1-1, with TRBD1 matching 7 bases. This CDR3 has 14 residues. Germline V gene lookup returns CDR1 LNHDA and CDR2 SQIVND (reference sequence). The trim removed 7 bases at V and 0 bases at J, leaving 5 bases unmatched. CDR3 residues: CASKGQPMNTEAFF. The DNA for the CDR3 is TGTGCCAGTAAGGGACAGCCCATGAACACTGAAGCTTTCTTT.

The chain has TRBV6-5 and TRBJ1-2; D might be TRBD1 (5 bases). With 6 bases removed from V and 2 bases from J, the gap between germline ends came to 7 bases. This CDR3 comprises 12 residues. Germline V gene sequence: CDR1 MNHEY, CDR2 SVGAGI. The CDR3 here is CASRTENYGYTF. The CDR3 nucleotides read TGTGCCAGCAGGACAGAGAACTATGGCTACACCTTC.

The V gene is TRBV5-5, the J gene TRBJ1-5; TRBD1 matches at 8 bases. Losses at the gene ends were 4 bases for V and 0 bases for J; bases not matched to a gene: 15. CDR1 is SGHKS, CDR2 YYEKEE, per germline (reference sequence). The CDR3 contains 19 residues. CDR3 amino acids: CASSPLGGQETYSNQPQHF. Written as DNA, the CDR3 is TGTGCCAGCAGCCCCTTAGGGGGACAGGAAACATATAGCAATCAGCCCCAGCATTTT.

The sample holds a few counts of this clone. The V and J genes are TRBV27 and TRBJ1-5; no definite D call. The CDR3 is 14 amino acids. Per the germline V gene, CDR1 is MNHEY and CDR2 is SMNVEV (reference sequence). Trimming removed 6 bases from V and 3 bases from J, with 12 bases in between. The CDR3, as DNA: TGTGCCAGCAGCCCGGGAAGAAACAATCAGCCCCAGCATTTT. Translating it yields CASSPGRNNQPQHF.

This clone was recorded many times. The genes are TRBV15 and TRBJ2-7, with TRBD2 identical over 15 bases. This CDR3 has 19 amino acids. Germline V gene data show CDR1 as LNHNV and CDR2 as YYDKDF (reference sequence). The V and J ends lost 0 bases and 2 bases, in that order; junction bases with no gene match: 8. In DNA form, the CDR3 reads TGTGCCACCAGCAGAGATGGGACTAGCGGGGGGAACTATCCCTACGAGCAGTACTTC. It yields the protein CATSRDGTSGGNYPYEQYF.

The genes are TRBV6-2 or TRBV6-3 and TRBJ2-2; TRBD2 matches 7 bases. CDR1 and CDR2 (germline): MNHEY, SVGEGT. After removal of 6 bases from V and 0 bases from J, the junction contained 4 bases not matched to a gene. This CDR3 is 15 amino acids long. The CDR3 DNA follows: TGTGCCAGCAGCAGGACTAGTACGAACACCGGGGAGCTGTTTTTT. Encoded protein: CASSRTSTNTGELFF.

V and J are TRBV7-2 and TRBJ2-5, with no clear D. From germline, CDR1 is SGHTA and CDR2 FQGNSA. The V gene lost 1 base and the J gene lost 3 bases, with 12 bases spanning the gap. The CDR3 covers 15 residues. DNA of the CDR3: TGTGCCAGCAGCTTAGGTGCGGCTACAAAAGAGACCCAGTACTTC. Its translation is CASSLGAATKETQYF.

The chain combines TRBV7-2 with TRBJ2-1; weak D call: TRBD2 (7 bases). The CDR3 is 16 residues long. CDR1 SGHTA and CDR2 FQGNSA come from the germline V gene. Between the trimmed V and J ends, which lost 3 bases and 2 bases, there was a span of 14 bases. CDR3 sequence: CASSLGAGVAYNEQFF. The CDR3 nucleotides read TGTGCCAGCAGCTTGGGGGCGGGGGTGGCCTACAATGAGCAGTTCTTC.

The chain joins TRBV5-4 to TRBJ1-2; no reliable D call. Germline lookup yields CDR1 SGHNT and CDR2 YYREEE (reference sequence). V lost 0 bases to trimming and J lost 7 bases, with 16 bases between them. CDR3 size: 15 residues. In nucleotides, the CDR3 is TGTGCCAGCAGCTTGGGAGGGTTGGGAATGACTGGCTACACCTTC. This gives the protein CASSLGGLGMTGYTF.

There are a few counts of this clone. V is TRBV25-1 and J is TRBJ2-1; TRBD2 aligns across 9 bases. The CDR3 is 15 amino acids. Germline CDR1 and CDR2: MGHDK and SYGVNS. V dropped 3 bases and J dropped 8; count of bases not matched to a gene: 8. The CDR3 protein is CASSEFAGGKDEQFF. In DNA, the CDR3 is TGTGCCAGCAGTGAGTTTGCGGGAGGGAAGGATGAGCAGTTCTTC. Based on the CDR3 plus reference TRBV25-1 and TRBJ2-1, the full variable domain is EADIYQTPRYLVIGTGKKITLECSQTMGHDKMYWYQQDPGMELHLIHYSYGVNSTEKGDLSSESTVSRIRTEHFPLTLESARPSHTSQYLCASSEFAGGKDEQFFGPGTRLTVL.

V gene TRBV7-2 combines with J gene TRBJ2-7, with 7 bases identical to TRBD1. V was pared by 6 bases and J by 12 bases, with 14 bases of the junction left unmatched. CDR3 size: 13 residues. The germline CDR1 and CDR2 sequences are SGHTA and FQGNSA. CDR3: CASSIPPGQRMYF. CDR3 sequence (DNA): TGTGCCAGCAGTATTCCCCCGGGACAGAGAATGTACTTC.

V and J are TRBV5-1 and TRBJ1-1, with a tentative D call TRBD1 (6 bases). Trimming removed 4 bases at V and 4 bases at J, with 17 bases between. Germline CDR1 SGHRS, CDR2 YFSETQ. CDR3 length: 15 amino acids. The CDR3 loop reads CASSLATGGSTEAFF. CDR3 bases: TGCGCCAGCAGCCTCGCGACAGGCGGAAGCACTGAAGCTTTCTTT.

Here the CDR3 DNA reads TGCAGCGTTTCGCCGGGAATGGGCGACTTATCTGGAGCTTTCTTT. This sequence encodes CSVSPGMGDLSGAFF. The rearrangement links TRBV29-1 to TRBJ1-1; D uncertain. The ends were cut back, 5 bases at V and 10 bases at J, with 26 bases in the middle. Germline CDR1 and CDR2: SQVTM and ANQGSEA. The CDR3 consists of 15 residues. Combining the CDR3 with reference TRBV29-1 and TRBJ1-1 gives the whole variable domain SAVISQKPSRDICQRGTSLTIQCQVDSQVTMMFWYRQQPGQSLTLIATANQGSEATYESGFVIDKFPISRPNLTFSTLTVSNMSPEDSSIYLCSVSPGMGDLSGAFFGQGTRLTVV.